These 24 T cell receptor beta chains originate from one sample sequenced in a study of shared clonotypes between healthy human individuals. TCRdb keeps only in-frame clones here, not all; method: immunoSEQ multiplex PCR. The top ten hold more than 0.35% of the sample, which has 2 million to 2.5 million clones, 93% seen once. The specimen was naive CD4+ T cells from PBMCs. The subset here: CD45RA+ positively selected. The origin of the receptors is a man aged 18 to 30 in good health. Some clones in this sample may be carry-over from other donors' samples.

The chain employs TRBV7-2 and TRBJ1-2; 9 bases agree with TRBD1. Germline CDR1 is SGHTA and CDR2 is FQGNSA. V was pared by 5 bases and J by 6 bases, with 7 bases of the junction left unmatched. The CDR3 extends over 14 amino acids. CDR3 sequence: CASSPGQGEDGYTF. As DNA, the CDR3 is TGTGCCAGCAGCCCGGGACAGGGTGAGGATGGCTACACCTTC.

The V gene is TRBV7-3, the J gene TRBJ2-6; 9 bases match TRBD1. This CDR3 is built from 19 residues. With 4 bases clipped from V and 4 bases from J, the junction kept 14 bases outside the gene matches. Looked up from germline, CDR1 is SGHTA and CDR2 is FQGTGA. CDR3: CASSYPPGQGVGGANVLTF. In DNA form, the CDR3 reads TGTGCCAGCAGCTACCCACCGGGACAGGGTGTAGGAGGGGCCAACGTCCTGACTTTC. Filled out from reference TRBV7-3 and TRBJ2-6, the complete variable domain reads GAGVSQTPSNKVTEKGKYVELRCDPISGHTALYWYRQSLGQGPEFLIYFQGTGAADDSGLPNDRFFAVRPEGSVSTLKIQRTERGDSAVYLCASSYPPGQGVGGANVLTFGAGSRLTVL.

The gene calls are TRBV6-6 and TRBJ2-7; no clear D. V lost 4 bases and J lost 5, with 12 bases in between. Per germline, CDR1 MNHNY and CDR2 SVGAGI (reference sequence). There are 13 residues in the CDR3. The chain's CDR3 is CASSSRGPDEQYF. CDR3 sequence (DNA): TGTGCCAGCAGTTCCCGTGGCCCCGACGAGCAGTACTTC.

CDR3 nucleotides: TGTGCCAGCAGCTTATCGCAACCGGTTAGCACAGATACGCAGTATTTT. Amino acids: CASSLSQPVSTDTQYF. The gene calls are TRBV11-2 and TRBJ2-3; D not resolved. Germline V gives CDR1 SGHAT, CDR2 FQNNGV. The CDR3 loop spans 16 amino acids. Trimming removed 2 bases at V and 0 bases at J, with 12 bases between. Full variable domain (rest looked up from reference TRBV11-2 and TRBJ2-3): EAGVAQSPRYKIIEKRQSVAFWCNPISGHATLYWYQQILGQGPKLLIQFQNNGVVDDSQLPKDRFSAERLKGVDSTLKIQPAKLEDSAVYLCASSLSQPVSTDTQYFGPGTRLTVL.

The V gene is TRBV10-3, the J gene TRBJ1-4; D unclear. V lost 3 bases and J lost 0, with 11 bases in between. The V gene's germline CDR1 is ENHRY and CDR2 SYGVKD. The CDR3 consists of 16 residues. For the CDR3, the DNA is TGTGCCATCAGTGATGGAGGGTCCACAACTAATGAAAAACTGTTTTTT. This translates into CAISDGGSTTNEKLFF.

The V gene is TRBV5-6, the J gene TRBJ1-4, with a tentative D call TRBD1 (5 bases). The CDR3 contains 17 residues. Trimming pared 3 bases from V and 3 bases from J, leaving 18 bases between. Germline V gives CDR1 SGHDT, CDR2 YYEEEE. The CDR3 protein is CASSWKFGTLANEKLFF. The DNA of the CDR3 is TGTGCCAGCAGCTGGAAATTTGGGACTTTGGCTAATGAAAAACTGTTTTTT.

The chain has TRBV28 and TRBJ1-2; D possibly corresponds to TRBD1 (6 bases). V was clipped by 6 bases and J by 9 bases, with 20 bases between them. The CDR3 is 14 amino acids. The germline gives CDR1 MDHEN, CDR2 SYDVKM. The CDR3 reads CASRVLGGVGSYTF. The CDR3 DNA follows: TGTGCCAGCAGAGTGCTTGGGGGCGTAGGCAGCTACACCTTC.

V and J are TRBV4-3 and TRBJ1-2, with D unclear. This CDR3 is 15 amino acids long. Germline V gene sequence: CDR1 LGHNA, CDR2 YSLEER. With 0 bases removed from V and 3 bases from J, the gap between germline ends came to 11 bases. CDR3 coding DNA: TGCGCCAGCAGCCAAGACCGACGAAGCTACTATGGCTACACCTTC. Its translation is CASSQDRRSYYGYTF.

This chain uses TRBV6-1 with TRBJ1-2; no clear D. CDR3 size: 10 residues. Germline CDR1 and CDR2: MNHNS and SASEGT. The germline V and J ends were trimmed by 10 bases and 0 bases, with 3 bases remaining between them. CDR3 DNA: TGTGCCACCACTAACTATGGCTACACCTTC. Translation gives CATTNYGYTF.

This chain joins TRBV5-1 and TRBJ2-5; tentative D call: TRBD2 (6 bases). The ends were cut back, 4 bases at V and 1 base at J, with 26 bases in the middle. Germline V gives CDR1 SGHRS, CDR2 YFSETQ. The CDR3 is 19 residues long. CDR3 sequence: CASSPGYPGTGHRQETQYF. The CDR3, as DNA: TGCGCCAGCAGCCCCGGTTACCCAGGGACTGGGCACCGCCAAGAGACCCAGTACTTC.

V usage is TRBV30 and J usage is TRBJ2-7; TRBD2 is a possible D gene (5 bases). This CDR3 comprises 12 residues. The germline CDR1 and CDR2 sequences are GTSNPN and SVGIG (reference sequence). Trimming shortened V by 4 bases and J by 9 bases, and 16 bases separated the two germline ends. The CDR3 here is CAWMAGPGGQYF. CDR3 nucleotide sequence: TGTGCCTGGATGGCGGGCCCTGGCGGGCAGTACTTC.

This chain links TRBV7-8 with TRBJ2-1, with 10 bases identical to TRBD2. V dropped 5 bases and J dropped 2; count of bases not matched to a gene: 6. Germline V gene lookup returns CDR1 SGHVS and CDR2 FQNEAQ. The CDR3 covers 16 residues. CDR3 region: CASSLTLAGAYNEQFF. In DNA, the CDR3 is TGTGCCAGCAGCCTAACGCTAGCGGGAGCCTACAATGAGCAGTTCTTC.

The chain joins TRBV28 to TRBJ2-1; TRBD1 might be the D (5 bases). V lost 8 bases and J 0 bases, leaving 14 bases between the germline ends. This CDR3 region has 15 residues. Germline V lookup: CDR1 MDHEN, CDR2 SYDVKM. DNA of the CDR3: TGTGCCAGCTCTATGGGGCTACTCTCCTACAATGAGCAGTTCTTC. Encoded protein: CASSMGLLSYNEQFF.

A note on this clone: This CDR3 is missing its conserved last phenylalanine or tryptophan, likely due to a read error. This chain links TRBV5-1 with TRBJ1-1; 9 bases match TRBD1. V was pared by 4 bases and J by 6 bases, with 4 bases of the junction left unmatched. The CDR3 runs to 13 residues. Germline CDR1 and CDR2: SGHRS and YFSETQ. The CDR3 DNA follows: TGCGCCAGCAGCCCGGGACAGGGCCCTGAAGCTTTCCTT. Protein sequence: CASSPGQGPEAFL.

The V gene is TRBV7-9, the J gene TRBJ2-3; TRBD2 aligns across 12 bases. Germline values: CDR1 SEHNR, CDR2 FQNEAQ (reference sequence). The CDR3 runs to 16 residues. V dropped 5 bases and J dropped 3; count of bases not matched to a gene: 6. The CDR3 protein is CASSTGLAGFTDTQYF. CDR3 sequence (DNA): TGTGCCAGCAGCACAGGACTAGCGGGATTTACAGATACGCAGTATTTT.

The chain uses TRBV19 and TRBJ2-1; D not certain. The CDR3 is made up of 16 amino acids. V lost 1 base, J lost 0 bases, and 10 bases lay in between. Germline values: CDR1 LNHDA, CDR2 SQIVND (reference sequence). The CDR3 DNA reads TGTGCCAGTAGTATAGGGGCAGCCTTCTCCTACAATGAGCAGTTCTTC. Translated: CASSIGAAFSYNEQFF.

This clone showed up just a few times. V is TRBV19 and J is TRBJ1-1, with 8 bases aligning to TRBD1. The CDR3 has 15 amino acids. The germline gives CDR1 LNHDA, CDR2 SQIVND (reference sequence). With 0 bases clipped from V and 6 bases from J, the junction kept 6 bases outside the gene matches. In DNA form, the CDR3 reads TGTGCCAGTAGTATAGAGAACAGGGGGACTCCTGAAGCTTTCTTT. It is translated as CASSIENRGTPEAFF. The variable domain in full, with the rest retrieved from reference TRBV19 and TRBJ1-1, is DGGITQSPKYLFRKEGQNVTLSCEQNLNHDAMYWYRQDPGQGLRLIYYSQIVNDFQKGDIAEGYSVSREKKESFPLTVTSAQKNPTAFYLCASSIENRGTPEAFFGQGTRLTVV.

J is TRBJ2-5 and V is TRBV4-1; tentative D call: TRBD2 (5 bases). Germline assignment: CDR1 MGHRA and CDR2 YSYEKL. The CDR3 consists of 16 residues. Trimming stripped 3 bases from V and 4 bases from J, with 18 bases between. This CDR3 reads CASSHPAKAGRETQYF. CDR3 sequence (DNA): TGCGCCAGCAGCCACCCGGCCAAGGCTGGGAGAGAGACCCAGTACTTC.

As DNA, the CDR3 is TGTGCCAGCAGTTTGATGGAGGGCCGGGGAGGCAATGAGCAGTTCTTC. Translated: CASSLMEGRGGNEQFF. V usage is TRBV28 and J usage is TRBJ2-1, with a weak D call TRBD2 (6 bases). V was pared by 3 bases and J by 6 bases, with 18 bases between. The CDR3 extends over 16 amino acids. CDR1 MDHEN and CDR2 SYDVKM come from the germline V gene.

This chain links TRBV5-4 with TRBJ1-6, with 7 bases that match TRBD1. In germline, CDR1 is SGHNT, CDR2 YYREEE (reference sequence). The trim removed 5 bases at V and 10 bases at J, leaving 9 bases unmatched. The CDR3 is 14 amino acids. The CDR3: CASSLQGSGSPLHF. CDR3 sequence (DNA): TGTGCCAGCAGTTTACAGGGGTCAGGATCACCCCTCCACTTT.

The chain uses TRBV5-4 and TRBJ2-1, with D uncertain. V was clipped by 4 bases and J by 4 bases, with 9 bases between them. The CDR3 covers 13 residues. Per germline, CDR1 SGHNT and CDR2 YYREEE (reference sequence). In DNA, the CDR3 is TGTGCCAGCAGCGTCGACGGGTACAATGAGCAGTTCTTC. This encodes CASSVDGYNEQFF.

The chain uses TRBV9 and TRBJ2-1; 13 bases are shared with TRBD2. Trimming at V came to 3 bases and at J to 4 bases, leaving 13 bases not matched to a gene. The CDR3 sequence is 19 residues long. Germline V gives CDR1 SGDLS, CDR2 YYNGEE. The CDR3 nucleotides are TGTGCCAGCAGCGGAGACCGGACTAGCGGGAGTTCGATTTACAATGAGCAGTTCTTC. It encodes CASSGDRTSGSSIYNEQFF.

The chain recombines TRBV2 with TRBJ1-1; D possibly corresponds to TRBD1 (6 bases). CDR3 size: 15 residues. With 4 bases removed from V and 0 bases from J, the gap between germline ends came to 12 bases. CDR1 is SNHLY and CDR2 is FYNNEI in the germline V gene. The CDR3 region is CASSVREGVNTEAFF. The CDR3 region has the DNA TGTGCCAGCAGTGTCCGGGAGGGGGTGAACACTGAAGCTTTCTTT.

Comments on this clone: The same CDR3 arises from other DNA sequences in this sample as well. The chain has TRBV5-1 and TRBJ2-1; D gene uncertain. Looked up from germline, CDR1 is SGHRS and CDR2 is YFSETQ. The CDR3 loop spans 11 amino acids. With 4 bases removed from V and 5 bases from J, the gap between germline ends came to 4 bases. CDR3 bases: TGCGCCAGCAGCCGGGACAATGAGCAGTTCTTC. Its translation: CASSRDNEQFF.